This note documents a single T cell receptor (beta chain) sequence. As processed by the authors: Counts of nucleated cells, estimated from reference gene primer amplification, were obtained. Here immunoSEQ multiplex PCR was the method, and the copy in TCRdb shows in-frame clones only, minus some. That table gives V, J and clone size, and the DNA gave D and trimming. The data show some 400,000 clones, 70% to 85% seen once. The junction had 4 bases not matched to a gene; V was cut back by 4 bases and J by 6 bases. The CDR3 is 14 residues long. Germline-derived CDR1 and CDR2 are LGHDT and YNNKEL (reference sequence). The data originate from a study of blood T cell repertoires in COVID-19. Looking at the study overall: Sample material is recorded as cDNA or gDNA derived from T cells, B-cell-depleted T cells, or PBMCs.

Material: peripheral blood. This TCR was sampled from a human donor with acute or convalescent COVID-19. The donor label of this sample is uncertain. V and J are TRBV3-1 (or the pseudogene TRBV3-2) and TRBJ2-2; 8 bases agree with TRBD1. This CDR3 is CASSRTGMAGELFF. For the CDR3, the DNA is TGTGCCAGCAGCCGGACAGGGATGGCCGGGGAGCTGTTTTTT.